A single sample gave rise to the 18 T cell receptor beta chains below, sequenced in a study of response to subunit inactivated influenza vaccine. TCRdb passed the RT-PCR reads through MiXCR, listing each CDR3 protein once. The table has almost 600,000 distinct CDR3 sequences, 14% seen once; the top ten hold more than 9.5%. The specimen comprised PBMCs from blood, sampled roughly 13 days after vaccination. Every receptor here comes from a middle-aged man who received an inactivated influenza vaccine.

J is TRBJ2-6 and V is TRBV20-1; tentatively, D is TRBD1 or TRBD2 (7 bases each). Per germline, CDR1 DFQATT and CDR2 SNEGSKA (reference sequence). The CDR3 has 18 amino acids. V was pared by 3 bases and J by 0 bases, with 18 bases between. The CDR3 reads CSARRGGGGFSGANVLTF. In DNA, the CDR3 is TGCAGTGCTAGGCGCGGGGGAGGGGGCTTCTCTGGGGCCAACGTCCTGACTTTC.

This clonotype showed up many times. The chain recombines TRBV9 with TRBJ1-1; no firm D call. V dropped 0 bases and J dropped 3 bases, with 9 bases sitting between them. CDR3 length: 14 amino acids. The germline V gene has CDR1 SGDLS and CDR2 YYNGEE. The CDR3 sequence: CASSVGTGYTEAFF. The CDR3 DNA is TGTGCCAGCAGCGTAGGGACGGGCTACACTGAAGCTTTCTTT.

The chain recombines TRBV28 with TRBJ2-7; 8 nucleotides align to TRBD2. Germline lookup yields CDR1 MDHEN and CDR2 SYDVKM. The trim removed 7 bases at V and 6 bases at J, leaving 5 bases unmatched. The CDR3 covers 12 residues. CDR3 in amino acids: CASKVRGGEQYF. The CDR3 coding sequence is TGTGCCAGCAAGGTCCGGGGGGGCGAGCAGTACTTC.

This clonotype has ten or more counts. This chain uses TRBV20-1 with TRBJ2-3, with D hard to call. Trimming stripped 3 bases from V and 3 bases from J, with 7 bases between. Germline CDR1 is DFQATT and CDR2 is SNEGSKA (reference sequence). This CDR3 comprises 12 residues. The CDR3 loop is CSARGMTDTQYF. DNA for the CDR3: TGCAGTGCTAGGGGGATGACAGATACGCAGTATTTT.

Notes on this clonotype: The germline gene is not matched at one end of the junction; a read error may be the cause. The CDR3 DNA reads as TGTGCCAGCAGTCCAATCTTTGCAGGCTATGGCTACGCCTTC. Its translation: CASSPIFAGYGYAF. The rearrangement joins TRBV12-3 or TRBV12-4 to TRBJ1-2; D remains unclear. The CDR3 runs 14 residues.

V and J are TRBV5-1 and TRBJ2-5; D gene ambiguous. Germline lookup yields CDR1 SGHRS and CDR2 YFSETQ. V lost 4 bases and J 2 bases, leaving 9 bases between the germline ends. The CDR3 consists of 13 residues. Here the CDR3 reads CASSAPMQETQYF. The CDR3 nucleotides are TGCGCCAGCAGCGCCCCGATGCAAGAGACCCAGTACTTC.

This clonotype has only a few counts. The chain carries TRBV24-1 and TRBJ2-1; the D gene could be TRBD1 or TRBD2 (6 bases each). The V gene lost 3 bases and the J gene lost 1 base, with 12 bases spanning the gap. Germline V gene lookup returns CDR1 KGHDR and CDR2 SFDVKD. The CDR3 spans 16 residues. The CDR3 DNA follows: TGTGCCACCAGTGATAAGGGGGGAGCTTCCTACAATGAGCAGTTCTTC. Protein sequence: CATSDKGGASYNEQFF.

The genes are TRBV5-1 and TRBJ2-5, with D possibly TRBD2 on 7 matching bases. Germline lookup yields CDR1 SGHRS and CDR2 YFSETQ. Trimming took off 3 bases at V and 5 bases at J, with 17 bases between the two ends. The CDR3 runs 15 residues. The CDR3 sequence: CASSSQGGVGETQYF. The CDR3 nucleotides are TGCGCCAGCAGCTCCCAAGGGGGGGTCGGGGAGACCCAGTACTTC. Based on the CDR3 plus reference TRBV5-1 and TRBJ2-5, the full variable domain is KAGVTQTPRYLIKTRGQQVTLSCSPISGHRSVSWYQQTPGQGLQFLFEYFSETQRNKGNFPGRFSGRQFSNSRSEMNVSTLELGDSALYLCASSSQGGVGETQYFGPGTRLLVL.

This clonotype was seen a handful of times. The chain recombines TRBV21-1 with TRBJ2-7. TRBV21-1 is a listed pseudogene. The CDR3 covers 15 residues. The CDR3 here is CASSKASGRAHEQYF. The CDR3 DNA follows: TGTGCCAGCAGCAAAGCGAGCGGGAGGGCCCACGAGCAGTACTTC.

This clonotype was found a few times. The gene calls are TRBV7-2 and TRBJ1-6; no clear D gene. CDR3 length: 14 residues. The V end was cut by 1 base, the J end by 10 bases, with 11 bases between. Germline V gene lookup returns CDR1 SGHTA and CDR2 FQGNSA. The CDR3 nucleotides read TGTGCCAGCAGCTTAGAGCGGGTTTTCTCACCCCTCCACTTT. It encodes CASSLERVFSPLHF.

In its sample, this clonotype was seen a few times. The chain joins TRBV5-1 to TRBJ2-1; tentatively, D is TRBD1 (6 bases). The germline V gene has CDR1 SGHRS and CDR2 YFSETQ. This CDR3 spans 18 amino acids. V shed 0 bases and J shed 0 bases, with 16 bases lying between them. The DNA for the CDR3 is TGCGCCAGCAGCTTGGGGGCTACAACAGGGCGCTCCTACAATGAGCAGTTCTTC. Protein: CASSLGATTGRSYNEQFF. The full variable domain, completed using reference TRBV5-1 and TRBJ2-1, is KAGVTQTPRYLIKTRGQQVTLSCSPISGHRSVSWYQQTPGQGLQFLFEYFSETQRNKGNFPGRFSGRQFSNSRSEMNVSTLELGDSALYLCASSLGATTGRSYNEQFFGPGTRLTVL.

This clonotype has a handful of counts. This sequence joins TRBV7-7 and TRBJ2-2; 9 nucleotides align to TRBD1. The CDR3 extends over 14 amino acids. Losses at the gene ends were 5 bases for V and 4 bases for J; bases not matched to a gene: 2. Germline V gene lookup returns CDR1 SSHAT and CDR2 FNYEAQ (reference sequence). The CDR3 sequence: CASSRQGVTGELFF. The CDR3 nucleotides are TGTGCCAGCAGCCGACAGGGGGTCACCGGGGAGCTGTTTTTT.

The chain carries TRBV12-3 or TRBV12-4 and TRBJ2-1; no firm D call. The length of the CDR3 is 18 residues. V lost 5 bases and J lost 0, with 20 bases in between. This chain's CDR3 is CASSPPVLSQSSYNEQFF. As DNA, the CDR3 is TGTGCCAGCAGTCCACCGGTTCTTAGCCAGAGCTCCTACAATGAGCAGTTCTTC.

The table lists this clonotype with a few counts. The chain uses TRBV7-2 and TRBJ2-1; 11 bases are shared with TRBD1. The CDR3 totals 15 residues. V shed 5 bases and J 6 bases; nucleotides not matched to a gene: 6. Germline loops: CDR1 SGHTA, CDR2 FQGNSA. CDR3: CASSRPGTGGNEQFF. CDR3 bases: TGTGCCAGCAGCCGACCAGGGACAGGGGGCAATGAGCAGTTCTTC.

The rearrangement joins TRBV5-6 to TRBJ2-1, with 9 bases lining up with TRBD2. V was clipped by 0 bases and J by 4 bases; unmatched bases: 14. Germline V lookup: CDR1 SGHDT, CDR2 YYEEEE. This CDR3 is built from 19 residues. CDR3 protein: CASSLVEWRTSVVYNEQFF. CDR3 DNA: TGTGCCAGCAGCTTGGTTGAGTGGAGGACTAGCGTAGTATACAATGAGCAGTTCTTC.

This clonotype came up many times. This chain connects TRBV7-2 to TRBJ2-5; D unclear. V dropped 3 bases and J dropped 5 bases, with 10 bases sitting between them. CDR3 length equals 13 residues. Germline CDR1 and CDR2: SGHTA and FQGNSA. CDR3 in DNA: TGTGCCAGCAGCTTTAGGGTAGCCGAGACCCAGTACTTC. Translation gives CASSFRVAETQYF.

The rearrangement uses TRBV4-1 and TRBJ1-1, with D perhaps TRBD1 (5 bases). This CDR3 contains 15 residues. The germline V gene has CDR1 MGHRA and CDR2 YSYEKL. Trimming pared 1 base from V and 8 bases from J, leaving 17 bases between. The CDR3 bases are TGCGCCAGCAGCCAAGTCCCGGTGGGGCCTGGGGAAGCTTTCTTT. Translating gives CASSQVPVGPGEAFF.

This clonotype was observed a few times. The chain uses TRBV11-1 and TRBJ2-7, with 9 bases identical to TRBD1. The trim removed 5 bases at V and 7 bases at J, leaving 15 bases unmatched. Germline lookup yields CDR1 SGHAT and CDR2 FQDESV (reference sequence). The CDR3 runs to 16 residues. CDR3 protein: CASSQFLGQGSEEQYF. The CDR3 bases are TGTGCCAGCAGCCAGTTTCTGGGACAGGGATCGGAGGAGCAGTACTTC.